The rows below give T cell receptor beta chains drawn from one sample of a study of T cells after yellow fever vaccination. In TCRdb, the 5' RACE reads were re-called with MiXCR into one record per CDR3 protein. This sample carries 300,000 to 400,000 distinct CDR3 sequences, about 9.5% of them seen once, and the ten largest clones take roughly 17%. The sequenced sample was PBMCs, obtained on the day of the first yellow fever vaccination. All receptors come from a man between 18 and 35 years old who received the YFV17D yellow fever vaccine. Both conserved end residues are part of each CDR3. A D gene is named only where the DNA matches it firmly. Clone size is not always given. Where it is, it says once, few, many or a class for expanded clones.

J gene,V gene,D gene,clone size,CDR3 protein,CDR3 DNA
TRBJ2-5,TRBV12-3/TRBV12-4,TRBD2,NA,CASSLDVAGKTQYF,TGTGCCAGCAGTTTAGACGTAGCGGGCAAGACCCAGTACTTC
TRBJ2-7,TRBV18,NA,NA,CASSPISTADEQYF,TGTGCCAGCTCACCAATAAGTACAGCGGACGAGCAGTACTTC
TRBJ1-2,TRBV9,NA,few,CASSVEAGSHGYTF,TGTGCCAGCAGCGTAGAGGCAGGGTCCCATGGCTACACCTTC
TRBJ1-2,TRBV12-3/TRBV12-4,TRBD1,many,CASGPRDRFYGYTF,TGTGCCAGCGGTCCCCGGGACAGGTTCTATGGCTACACCTTC
TRBJ2-7,TRBV7-9,TRBD1,many,CASSWDRGSYEQYF,TGTGCCAGCAGCTGGGACAGGGGGTCGTACGAGCAGTACTTC
TRBJ2-1,TRBV7-2,NA,few,CASSLARTSYYSYNEQFF,TGTGCCAGCAGCTTAGCGCGGACCTCCTACTATTCCTACAATGAGCAGTTCTTC
TRBJ1-2,TRBV27,NA,few,CASSSNRETHGYTF,TGTGCCAGCAGCTCGAACCGGGAGACCCATGGCTACACCTTC
TRBJ2-7,TRBV12-3/TRBV12-4,NA,many,CASRQGHEQYF,TGTGCCAGCAGACAGGGTCACGAGCAGTACTTC
TRBJ1-2,TRBV27,NA,many,CASSSGRNYGYTF,TGTGCCAGCAGTTCGGGACGGAACTATGGCTACACCTTC
TRBJ2-1,TRBV29-1,NA,many,CSVAWSYNEQFF,TGCAGCGTGGCCTGGTCCTACAATGAGCAGTTCTTC
TRBJ1-5,TRBV21-1,NA,few,CASSKVLTGGRWQPQHF,TGTGCCAGCAGCAAAGTGTTGACAGGGGGCCGGTGGCAGCCCCAGCATTTT
TRBJ2-2,TRBV5-5,TRBD2,NA,CASSPGTSETGELFF,TGTGCCAGCAGCCCGGGGACTAGCGAGACCGGGGAGCTGTTTTTT
TRBJ2-3,TRBV30,TRBD2,few,CAWTGPPASGGPDTQYF,TGTGCCTGGACCGGTCCCCCGGCTAGCGGGGGCCCAGATACGCAGTATTTT
TRBJ2-5,TRBV20-1,NA,few,CSARMGETQYF,TGCAGTGCGCGTATGGGGGAGACCCAGTACTTC
TRBJ2-5,TRBV6-1,NA,few,CASSSQGLGAQETQYF,TGTGCCAGCAGCAGCCAGGGGCTGGGGGCCCAAGAGACCCAGTACTTC
TRBJ2-1,TRBV5-1,NA,NA,CASSLNGASNNEQFF,TGCGCCAGCAGCTTGAACGGGGCGTCGAACAATGAGCAGTTCTTC
TRBJ2-3,TRBV20-1,TRBD2,many,CSARTGRGDTDTQYF,TGCAGTGCAAGAACCGGGCGGGGGGACACAGATACGCAGTATTTT
TRBJ2-2,TRBV5-6,NA,NA,CASSSRRPVTGELFF,TGTGCCAGCAGCTCGCGCCGACCTGTCACCGGGGAGCTGTTTTTT
TRBJ2-5,TRBV12-3/TRBV12-4,TRBD1,NA,CASSRDSYQETQYF,TGTGCCAGCAGTCGGGACAGTTACCAAGAGACCCAGTACTTC